Sequencing of this T cell receptor (beta chain) was carried out in a study of CD8+ T cells in alopecia areata. About the study: Dosing with tofacitinib proceeded for 6 to 18 months, followed by 6 months off drug.

The treatment is: oral pan-JAK inhibitor, 5-10 mg twice daily. Peripheral blood samples and lesional scalp punch biopsies were obtained from alopecia areata patients. With respect to this clone: Its antigen is undetermined. Other DNA sequences in the sample encode the same CDR3.

Whole-study results and caveats: While patients received tofacitinib, many expanded lesional clones remained present in scalp and blood.

Extracted RNA was reverse transcribed, and the resulting cDNA served as sequencing template. The method was immunoSEQ multiplex PCR; TCRdb's version includes in-frame clones alone and lacks a portion of them. Of some 120,000 clones listed, roughly 55% are singletons. This TCR was recovered from a human donor with alopecia areata. This material consisted of CD8+ T cells sorted from blood, taken at week 24, from a patient treated with tofacitinib.

The CDR3 nucleotides are TGTGCCAGCAGCTTGGAGGCCTCCTACGAGCAGTACTTC. It is translated as CASSLEASYEQYF. The chain combines TRBV5-6 with TRBJ2-7; D unclear. Germline CDR1 SGHDT, CDR2 YYEEEE. V was trimmed by 0 bases and J by 0 bases, leaving 4 bases between them. The CDR3 consists of 13 residues. The full variable domain, its missing parts supplied by reference TRBV5-6 and TRBJ2-7, is DAGVTQSPTHLIKTRGQQVTLRCSPKSGHDTVSWYQQALGQGPQFIFQYYEEEERQRGNFPDRFSGHQFPNYSSELNVNALLLGDSALYLCASSLEASYEQYFGPGTRLTVT.